A single T cell receptor beta chain is shown here with its context. These data are taken from a study of spatial heterogeneity in lung cancer. The CDR3 consists of 12 residues. With 5 bases removed from V and 6 bases from J, the gap between germline ends came to 11 bases. Germline CDR1 is MNHEY and CDR2 is SMNVEV (reference sequence). Time point: sample taken at primary tumor resection. TCRdb independently ran MiXCR on the 5' RACE reads; one entry per CDR3 protein. The sample shows 55,000 to 70,000 distinct CDR3 sequences, 6.3% of them seen only once. This receptor was obtained from a female donor with early-stage non-small cell lung cancer. Source: PBMCs, taken at surgery. The rearrangement joins TRBV27 to TRBJ2-7, with a possible D match to TRBD1 (6 bases). CDR3 amino acids: CASSLQGSEQYF. CDR3 nucleotide sequence: TGTGCCAGCAGTCTACAGGGTTCCGAGCAGTACTTC.